The T cell receptor beta chain described here comes from a study of T cells in Graves' hyperthyroidism and ophthalmopathy. This CDR3 contains 13 residues. V was pared by 1 base and J by 5 bases, with 7 bases between. Germline CDR1 reads LGHNA; CDR2 reads YNFKEQ. The source material, RNA transcripts, was used to amplify TCR beta CDR3 regions. The HTBI primer set was used in a first-round RT-PCR of the TCR CDR3. TCRdb passed the multiplex PCR reads through MiXCR, listing each CDR3 protein once. The table includes about 640,000 distinct CDR3 sequences, less than 25% detected once. Clinical symptoms, serum thyroxine and TRAb, thyroid ultrasound and orbital computed tomography were used for the diagnoses.

The chain joins TRBV4-2 to TRBJ2-3; D gene ambiguous. The sequence was collected from a man aged 25 to 45 with Graves' ophthalmopathy. The sample taken for sequencing was blood. The CDR3 region is CASSQVEGDTQYF. The CDR3 DNA sequence: TGTGCCAGCAGCCAAGTCGAAGGAGATACGCAGTATTTT.